The 4 T cell receptor beta chains listed next were all sequenced from one sample in a study of OX40 agonist ivuxolimab in advanced cancers. Data came from immunoSEQ multiplex PCR; TCRdb stores just in-frame clones and leaves some out. The data contain tens of thousands of clones, approximately 85% of them seen just once; the ten biggest clones take up approximately 0.4%. Sample: CD4+ or CD8+ T cells sorted from blood, taken in a trial of the OX40 agonist ivuxolimab. The receptors here all came from an adult with an advanced solid tumor such as melanoma, head and neck, liver or kidney cancer.

The rearrangement links TRBV9 to TRBJ2-1, with 8 bases lining up with TRBD1. From germline, CDR1 is SGDLS and CDR2 YYNGEE. There are 17 residues in the CDR3. The V segment lost 0 bases and the J segment 0 bases; nucleotides outside the gene matches: 5. The CDR3 nucleotides are TGTGCCAGCAGCGTAGCCTGGACAGGGAGCTCCTACAATGAGCAGTTCTTC. Amino acid sequence: CASSVAWTGSSYNEQFF. The complete variable domain, with remaining parts taken from reference TRBV9 and TRBJ2-1, reads DSGVTQTPKHLITATGQRVTLRCSPRSGDLSVYWYQQSLDQGLQFLIQYYNGEERAKGNILERFSAQQFPDLHSELNLSSLELGDSALYFCASSVAWTGSSYNEQFFGPGTRLTVL.

This chain connects TRBV28 to TRBJ1-5; possible D gene TRBD1, 6 bases. The CDR3 is 18 residues long. Trimming left V 4 bases short and J 3 bases short, with 22 bases between. The germline gives CDR1 MDHEN, CDR2 SYDVKM. CDR3 residues: CASSSPRTARSLNQPQHF. DNA of the CDR3: TGTGCCAGCAGTTCACCGAGGACAGCGCGCTCTCTCAATCAGCCCCAGCATTTT.

The chain has TRBV9 and TRBJ2-3; D unresolved. The CDR3 consists of 15 residues. V was pared by 3 bases and J by 2 bases, with 13 bases between. Germline-derived CDR1 and CDR2 are SGDLS and YYNGEE. CDR3 residues: CASSGRTAYTDTQYF. The CDR3 nucleotides are TGTGCCAGCAGCGGGAGAACTGCCTACACAGATACGCAGTATTTT.

The V gene is TRBV28, the J gene TRBJ2-7; D might be TRBD2 (5 bases). Germline loops: CDR1 MDHEN, CDR2 SYDVKM. V was pared by 10 bases and J by 0 bases, with 16 bases between. This CDR3 is 14 amino acids long. The CDR3 spells CATRPGLNSYEQYV. CDR3 nucleotides: TGTGCCACCCGCCCCGGACTTAACTCCTACGAGCAGTACGTC.